The present TCR beta chain was sequenced within a study of blood T cells in healthy people across ages. This clonotype was recorded many times. This CDR3 contains 15 residues. Germline loops: CDR1 ENHRY, CDR2 SYGVKD. Trimming took 3 bases from V and 2 from J; bases not matched to a gene: 5. A second 7 to 11 cycle PCR used barcoded and J-beta primers. Via MiXCR, TCRdb re-called the 5' RACE reads, giving one row per CDR3 protein. The sample carries around 870,000 distinct CDR3 sequences, under 30% recorded once. This sequence was found in a woman older than 75 in good health. The specimen was blood. J is TRBJ2-7 and V is TRBV10-3; the match to TRBD2 covers 9 bases. The chain's CDR3 is CAISDWGGGAYEQYF. CDR3 coding DNA: TGTGCCATCAGTGATTGGGGCGGGGGGGCCTACGAGCAGTACTTC.